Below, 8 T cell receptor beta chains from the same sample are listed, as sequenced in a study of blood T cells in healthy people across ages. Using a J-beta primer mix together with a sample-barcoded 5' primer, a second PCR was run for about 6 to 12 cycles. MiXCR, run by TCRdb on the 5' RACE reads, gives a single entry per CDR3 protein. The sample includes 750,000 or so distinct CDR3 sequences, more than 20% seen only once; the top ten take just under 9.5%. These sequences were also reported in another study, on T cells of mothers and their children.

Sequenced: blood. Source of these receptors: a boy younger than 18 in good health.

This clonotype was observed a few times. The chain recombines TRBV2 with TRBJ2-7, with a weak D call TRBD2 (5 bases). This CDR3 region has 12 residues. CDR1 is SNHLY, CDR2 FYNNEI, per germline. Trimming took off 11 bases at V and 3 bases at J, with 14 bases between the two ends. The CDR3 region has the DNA TGTGCCTCGGGGTCCGGTTTCTACGAGCAGTACTTC. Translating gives CASGSGFYEQYF.

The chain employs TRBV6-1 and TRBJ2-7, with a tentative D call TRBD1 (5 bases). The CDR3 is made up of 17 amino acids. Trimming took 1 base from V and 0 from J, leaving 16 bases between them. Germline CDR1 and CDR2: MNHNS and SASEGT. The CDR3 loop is CASSEGVGASSSYEQYF. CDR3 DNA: TGTGCCAGCAGTGAAGGAGTTGGGGCATCGAGCTCCTACGAGCAGTACTTC.

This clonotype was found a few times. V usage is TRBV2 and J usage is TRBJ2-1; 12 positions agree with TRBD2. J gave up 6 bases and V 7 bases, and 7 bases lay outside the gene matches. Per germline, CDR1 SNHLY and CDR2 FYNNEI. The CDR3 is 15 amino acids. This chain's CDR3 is CASNPTSGSINEQFF. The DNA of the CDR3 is TGTGCCAGCAACCCGACTAGCGGGAGTATCAATGAGCAGTTCTTC.

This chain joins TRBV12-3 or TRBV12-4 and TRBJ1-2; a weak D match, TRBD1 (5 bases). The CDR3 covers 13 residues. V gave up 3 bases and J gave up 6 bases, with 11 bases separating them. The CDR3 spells CASSFLGTHGYTF. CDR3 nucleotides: TGTGCCAGCAGTTTCTTGGGGACCCATGGCTACACCTTC.

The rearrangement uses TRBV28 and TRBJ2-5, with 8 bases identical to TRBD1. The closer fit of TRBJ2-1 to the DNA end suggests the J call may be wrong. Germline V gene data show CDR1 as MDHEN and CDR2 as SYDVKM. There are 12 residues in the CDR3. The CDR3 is CASSVPQGDQFF. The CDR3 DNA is TGTGCCAGCAGTGTTCCACAGGGGGACCAGTTCTTC.

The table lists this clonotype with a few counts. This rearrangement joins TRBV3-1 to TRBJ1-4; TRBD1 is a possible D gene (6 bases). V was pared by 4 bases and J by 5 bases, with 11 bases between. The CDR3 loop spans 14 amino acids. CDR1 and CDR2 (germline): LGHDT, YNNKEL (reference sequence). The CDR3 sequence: CASSPPGHNEKLFF. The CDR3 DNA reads TGTGCCAGCAGCCCCCCGGGACACAATGAAAAACTGTTTTTT.

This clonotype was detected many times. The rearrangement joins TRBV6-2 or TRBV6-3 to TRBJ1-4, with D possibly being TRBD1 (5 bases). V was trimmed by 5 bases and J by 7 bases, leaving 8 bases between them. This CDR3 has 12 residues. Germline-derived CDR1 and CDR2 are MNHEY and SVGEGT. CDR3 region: CASSQGGEKLFF. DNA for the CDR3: TGTGCCAGCAGTCAGGGTGGTGAAAAACTGTTTTTT.

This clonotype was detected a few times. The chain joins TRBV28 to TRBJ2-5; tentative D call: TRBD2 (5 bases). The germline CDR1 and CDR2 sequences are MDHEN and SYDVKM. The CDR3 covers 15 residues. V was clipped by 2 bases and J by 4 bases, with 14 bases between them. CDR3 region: CASSLTRALGETQYF. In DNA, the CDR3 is TGTGCCAGCAGTTTAACGAGGGCCCTAGGAGAGACCCAGTACTTC.